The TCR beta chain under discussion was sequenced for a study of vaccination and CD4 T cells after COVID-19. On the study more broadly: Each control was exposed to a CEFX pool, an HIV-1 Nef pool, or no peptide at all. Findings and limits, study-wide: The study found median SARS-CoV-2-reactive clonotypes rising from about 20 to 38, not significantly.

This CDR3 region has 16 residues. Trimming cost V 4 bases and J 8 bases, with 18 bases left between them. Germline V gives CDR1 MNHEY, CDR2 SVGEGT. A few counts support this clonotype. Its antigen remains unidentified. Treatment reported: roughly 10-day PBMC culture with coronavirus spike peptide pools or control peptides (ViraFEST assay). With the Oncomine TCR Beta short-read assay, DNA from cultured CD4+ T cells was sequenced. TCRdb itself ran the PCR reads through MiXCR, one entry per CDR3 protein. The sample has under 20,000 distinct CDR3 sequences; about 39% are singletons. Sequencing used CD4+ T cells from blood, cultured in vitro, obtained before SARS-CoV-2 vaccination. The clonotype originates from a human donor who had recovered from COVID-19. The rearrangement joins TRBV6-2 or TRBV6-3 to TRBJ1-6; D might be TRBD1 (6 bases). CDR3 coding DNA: TGTGCCAGCAGTTTCCACAGGGTACTAATCGATTCACCCCTCCACTTT. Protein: CASSFHRVLIDSPLHF.